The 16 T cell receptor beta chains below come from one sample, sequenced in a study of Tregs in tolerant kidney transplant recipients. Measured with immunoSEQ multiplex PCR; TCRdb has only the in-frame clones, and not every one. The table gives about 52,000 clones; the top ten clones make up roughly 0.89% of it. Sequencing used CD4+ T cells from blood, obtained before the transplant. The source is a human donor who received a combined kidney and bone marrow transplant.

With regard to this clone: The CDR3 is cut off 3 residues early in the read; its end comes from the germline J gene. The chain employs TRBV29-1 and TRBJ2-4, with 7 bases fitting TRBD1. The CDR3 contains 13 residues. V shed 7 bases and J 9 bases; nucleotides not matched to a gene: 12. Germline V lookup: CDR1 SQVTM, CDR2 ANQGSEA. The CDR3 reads CSASGTDAAIQYF. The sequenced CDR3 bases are TGCAGCGCCTCCGGGACAGACGCGGCCATT.

This chain's CDR3 is CSAHTGVGNTGELFF. The part of the CDR3 DNA that was read is TGCAGTGCCCACACGGGGGTGGGAAACACCGGGGAG. V and J are TRBV20-1 and TRBJ2-2; D might be TRBD2 (6 bases). The read terminates 3 residues before the CDR3 end, so the remaining end is supplied by the germline J gene. CDR3 size: 15 residues. V was shortened by 6 bases and J by 2 bases, with 16 bases between the two germline ends. From germline, CDR1 is DFQATT and CDR2 SNEGSKA (reference sequence).

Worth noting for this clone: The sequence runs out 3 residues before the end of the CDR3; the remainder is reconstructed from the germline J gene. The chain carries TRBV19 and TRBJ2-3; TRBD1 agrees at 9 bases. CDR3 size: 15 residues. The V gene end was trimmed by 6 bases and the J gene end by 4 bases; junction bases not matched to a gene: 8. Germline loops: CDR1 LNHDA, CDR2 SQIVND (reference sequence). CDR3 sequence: CASRAWGQGADTQYF. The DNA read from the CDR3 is TGTGCCAGTAGGGCCTGGGGACAGGGCGCAGATACG. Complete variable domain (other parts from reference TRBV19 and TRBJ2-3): DGGITQSPKYLFRKEGQNVTLSCEQNLNHDAMYWYRQDPGQGLRLIYYSQIVNDFQKGDIAEGYSVSREKKESFPLTVTSAQKNPTAFYLCASRAWGQGADTQYFGPGTRLTVL.

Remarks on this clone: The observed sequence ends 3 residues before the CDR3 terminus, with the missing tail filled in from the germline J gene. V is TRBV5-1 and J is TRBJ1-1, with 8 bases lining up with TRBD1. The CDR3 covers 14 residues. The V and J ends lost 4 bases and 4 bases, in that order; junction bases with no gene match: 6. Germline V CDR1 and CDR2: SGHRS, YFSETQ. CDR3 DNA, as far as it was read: TGCGCCAGCAGCGGGGAACAGGGGGGCACTGAA. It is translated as CASSGEQGGTE. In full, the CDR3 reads CASSGEQGGTEAFF.

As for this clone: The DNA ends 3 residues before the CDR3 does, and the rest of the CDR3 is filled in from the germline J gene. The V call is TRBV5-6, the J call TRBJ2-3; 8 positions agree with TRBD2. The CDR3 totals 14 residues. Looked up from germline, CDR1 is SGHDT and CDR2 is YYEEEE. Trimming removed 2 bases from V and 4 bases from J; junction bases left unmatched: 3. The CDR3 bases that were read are TGTGCCAGCAGCTTAGCGGGAGCCCCAGATACG. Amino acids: CASSLAGAPDT. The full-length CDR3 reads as CASSLAGAPDTQYF.

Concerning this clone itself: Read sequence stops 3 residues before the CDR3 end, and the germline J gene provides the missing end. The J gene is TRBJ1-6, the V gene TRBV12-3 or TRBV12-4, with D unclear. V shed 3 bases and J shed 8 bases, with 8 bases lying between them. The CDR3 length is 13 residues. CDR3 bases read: TGTGCCAGCAGTTTTGGGCCCGATTCACCC. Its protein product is CASSFGPDSP. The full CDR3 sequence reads CASSFGPDSPLHF.

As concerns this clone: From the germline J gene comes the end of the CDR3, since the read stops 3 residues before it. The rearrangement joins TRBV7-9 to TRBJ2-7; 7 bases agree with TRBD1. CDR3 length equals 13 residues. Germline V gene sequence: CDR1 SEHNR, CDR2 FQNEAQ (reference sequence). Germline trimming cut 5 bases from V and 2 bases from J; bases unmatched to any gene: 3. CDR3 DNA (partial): TGTGCCAGCAGCCGGGACAGAACCTACGAG. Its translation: CASSRDRTYE. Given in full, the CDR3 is CASSRDRTYEQYF.

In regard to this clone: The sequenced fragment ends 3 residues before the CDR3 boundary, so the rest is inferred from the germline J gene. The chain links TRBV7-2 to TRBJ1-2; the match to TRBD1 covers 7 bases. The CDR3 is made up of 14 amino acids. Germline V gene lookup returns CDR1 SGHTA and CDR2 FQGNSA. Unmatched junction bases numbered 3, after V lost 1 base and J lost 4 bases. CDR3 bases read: TGTGCCAGCAGCTTAGAGGGGGCCGGCTATGGC. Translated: CASSLEGAGYG. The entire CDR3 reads CASSLEGAGYGYTF.

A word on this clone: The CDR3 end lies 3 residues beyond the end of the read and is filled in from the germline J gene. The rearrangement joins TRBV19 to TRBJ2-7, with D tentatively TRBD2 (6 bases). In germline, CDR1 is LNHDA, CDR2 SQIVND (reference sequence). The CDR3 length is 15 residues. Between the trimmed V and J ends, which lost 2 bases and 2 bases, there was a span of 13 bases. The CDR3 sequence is CASSIKGGMAYEQYF. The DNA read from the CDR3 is TGTGCCAGTAGTATAAAAGGCGGGATGGCCTACGAG.

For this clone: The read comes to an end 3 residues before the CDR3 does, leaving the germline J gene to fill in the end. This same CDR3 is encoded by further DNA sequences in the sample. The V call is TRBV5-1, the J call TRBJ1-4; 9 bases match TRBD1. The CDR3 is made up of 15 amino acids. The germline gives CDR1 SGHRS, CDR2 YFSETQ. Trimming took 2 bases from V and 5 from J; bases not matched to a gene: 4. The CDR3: CASSLSGTGNEKLFF. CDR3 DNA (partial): TGCGCCAGCAGCTTATCCGGGACAGGGAATGAAAAA.

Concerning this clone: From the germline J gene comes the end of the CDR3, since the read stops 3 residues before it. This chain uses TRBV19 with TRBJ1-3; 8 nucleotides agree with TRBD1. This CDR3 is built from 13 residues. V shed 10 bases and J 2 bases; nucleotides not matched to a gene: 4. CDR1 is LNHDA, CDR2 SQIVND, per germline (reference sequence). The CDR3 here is CATGQGPGNTIYF. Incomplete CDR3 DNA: TGTGCCACTGGACAGGGACCTGGAAACACC.

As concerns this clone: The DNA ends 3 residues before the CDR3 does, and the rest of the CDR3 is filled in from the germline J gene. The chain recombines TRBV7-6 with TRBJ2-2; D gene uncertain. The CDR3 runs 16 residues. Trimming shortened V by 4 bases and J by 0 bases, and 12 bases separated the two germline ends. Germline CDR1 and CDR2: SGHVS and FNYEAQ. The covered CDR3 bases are TGTGCCAGCAGCTCCAGTGCAGGCCCGAACACCGGGGAG. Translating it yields CASSSSAGPNTGE. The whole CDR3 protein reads CASSSSAGPNTGELFF.

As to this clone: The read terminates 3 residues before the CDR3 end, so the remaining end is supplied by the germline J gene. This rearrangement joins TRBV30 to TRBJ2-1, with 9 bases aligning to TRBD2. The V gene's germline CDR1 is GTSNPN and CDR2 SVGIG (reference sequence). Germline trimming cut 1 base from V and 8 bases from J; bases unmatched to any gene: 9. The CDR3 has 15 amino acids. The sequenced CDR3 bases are TGTGCCTGGAGTGGTGGCGGGAGGGGGTCGGATGAG. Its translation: CAWSGGGRGSDE. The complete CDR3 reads CAWSGGGRGSDEQFF. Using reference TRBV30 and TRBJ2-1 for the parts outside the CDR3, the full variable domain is SQTIHQWPATLVQPVGSPLSLECTVEGTSNPNLYWYRQAAGRGLQLLFYSVGIGQISSEVPQNLSASRPQDRQFILSSKKLLLSDSGFYLCAWSGGGRGSDEQFFGPGTRLTVL.

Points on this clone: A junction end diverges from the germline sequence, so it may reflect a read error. CDR3 region: CASSPRGGAGTDTQYF. CDR3 DNA (partial): TGTGCCAGCTCCCCACGCGGGGGGGCCGGGACAGATACG. The V call is TRBV18, the J call TRBJ2-3; 9 bases map to TRBD2. The CDR3 extends 3 residues past the end of the read, so its final part is completed from the germline J gene. Looked up from germline, CDR1 is KGHSH and CDR2 is LQKENI. This CDR3 is built from 16 residues.

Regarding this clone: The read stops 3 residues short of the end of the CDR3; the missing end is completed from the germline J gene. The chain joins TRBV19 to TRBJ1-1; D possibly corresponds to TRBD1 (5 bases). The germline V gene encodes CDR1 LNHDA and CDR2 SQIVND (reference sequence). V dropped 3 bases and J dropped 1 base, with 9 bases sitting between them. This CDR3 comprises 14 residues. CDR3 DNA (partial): TGTGCCAGTAGTATCTTCGGGGGGAACACTGAA. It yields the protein CASSIFGGNTE. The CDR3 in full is CASSIFGGNTEAFF.

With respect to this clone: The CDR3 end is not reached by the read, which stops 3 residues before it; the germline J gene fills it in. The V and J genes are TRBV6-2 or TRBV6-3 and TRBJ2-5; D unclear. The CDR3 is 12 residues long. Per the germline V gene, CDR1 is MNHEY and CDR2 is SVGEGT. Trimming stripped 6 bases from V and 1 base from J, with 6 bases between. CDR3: CASSSVQETQYF. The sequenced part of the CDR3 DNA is TGTGCCAGCAGCTCAGTCCAAGAGACC.